This passage covers 5 T cell receptor beta chains from one sample sequenced in a study of cytomegalovirus exposure and HLA in healthy donors. Primers for the PCR totalled 60 Vbeta and 13 Jbeta. Only in-frame clones appear in the TCRdb table, and some are missing; sequencing was by immunoSEQ multiplex PCR. The top ten hold 1.4% of the sample, which has 210,000 or so clones, about 83% seen once. Sequences were obtained from PBMCs. These TCRs come from a girl aged 10-17 years in good health and CMV-seronegative.

V and J are TRBV4-3 and TRBJ1-2, with unresolved D. Trimming took off 2 bases at V and 8 bases at J, with 18 bases between the two ends. This CDR3 is built from 15 residues. Germline CDR1 is LGHNA and CDR2 is YSLEER. The CDR3: CASSQKSPGVSGYTF. In DNA form, the CDR3 reads TGCGCCAGCAGCCAAAAGTCACCGGGAGTGTCAGGCTACACCTTC.

The chain combines TRBV18 with TRBJ1-5; tentatively, D is TRBD1 (6 bases). The germline CDR1 and CDR2 sequences are KGHSH and LQKENI. This CDR3 contains 14 residues. V was trimmed by 9 bases and J by 0 bases, leaving 12 bases between them. This chain's CDR3 is CASSDSFSNQPQHF. As DNA, the CDR3 is TGTGCCAGTTCGGACAGTTTTAGCAATCAGCCCCAGCATTTT.

This rearrangement joins TRBV30 to TRBJ2-7; D perhaps matches TRBD1 (6 bases). The ends were cut back, 0 bases at V and 0 bases at J, with 9 bases in the middle. Germline assignment: CDR1 GTSNPN and CDR2 SVGIG (reference sequence). This CDR3 spans 14 amino acids. The CDR3 DNA is TGTGCCTGGAGTGTCAGGGGCCGCTCCTACGAGCAGTACTTC. Encoded protein: CAWSVRGRSYEQYF. Filled out from reference TRBV30 and TRBJ2-7, the complete variable domain reads SQTIHQWPATLVQPVGSPLSLECTVEGTSNPNLYWYRQAAGRGLQLLFYSVGIGQISSEVPQNLSASRPQDRQFILSSKKLLLSDSGFYLCAWSVRGRSYEQYFGPGTRLTVT.

The chain uses TRBV5-1 and TRBJ2-7, with a tentative D call TRBD2 (5 bases). Trimming removed 0 bases from V and 3 bases from J, with 10 bases in between. In germline, CDR1 is SGHRS, CDR2 YFSETQ. This CDR3 is 14 amino acids long. CDR3: CASSLDRENYEQYF. In DNA, the CDR3 is TGCGCCAGCAGCTTGGATAGGGAGAACTACGAGCAGTACTTC.

This rearrangement joins TRBV19 to TRBJ2-1; 7 bases fit TRBD1. CDR3 length equals 14 residues. Germline CDR1 reads LNHDA; CDR2 reads SQIVND (reference sequence). Germline trimming cut 3 bases from V and 6 bases from J; bases unmatched to any gene: 5. As DNA, the CDR3 is TGTGCCAGTAGTATGTACAGGGGTGGCAATGAGCAGTTCTTC. Its protein product is CASSMYRGGNEQFF.